Listed below are T cell receptor beta chains from one sample, sequenced in a study of T cells after yellow fever vaccination. TCRdb itself ran the 5' RACE reads through MiXCR, one entry per CDR3 protein. The sample has a few hundred thousand distinct CDR3 sequences, around 4.5% seen once. The material was PBMCs, obtained 15 days after the yellow fever booster vaccination. Every receptor here comes from a young man who received the YFV17D yellow fever vaccine. Each CDR3 is given with its conserved first and last residue. D genes are given only for firm matches. A row's size may be missing; if present it is once, few, many or a size class.

D gene	clone size	J gene	V gene	CDR3 DNA	CDR3 protein
-	many	TRBJ1-5	TRBV27	TGTGCCAGCAGTTTTGGGGTCAATCAGCCCCAGCATTTT	CASSFGVNQPQHF
-	many	TRBJ2-6	TRBV11-2	TGTGCCAGCAGCTTAGTTCCGACAGAAAGCTCTGGGGCCAACGTCCTGACTTTC	CASSLVPTESSGANVLTF
TRBD1	-	TRBJ2-6	TRBV7-9	TGTGCCAGCAGCAGGACTAAGACAGACACAGGGGGCCCTGGGGCCAACGTCCTGACTTTC	CASSRTKTDTGGPGANVLTF
-	few	TRBJ1-1	TRBV7-8	TGTGCCAGCAGCTTAGCGGGCAGGGGCTACACTGAAGCTTTCTTT	CASSLAGRGYTEAFF
TRBD1	-	TRBJ1-1	TRBV29-1	TGCAGCGCTAGGGACAGGGCTGAAGCTTTCTTT	CSARDRAEAFF
TRBD1	many	TRBJ1-1	TRBV5-1	TGCGCCAGCAGCTACGGACAGGGGGTATTGGACACTGAAGCTTTCTTT	CASSYGQGVLDTEAFF
-	few	TRBJ2-7	TRBV20-1	TGCAGTGCTAGAGAAGGGAACTACGAGCAGTACTTC	CSAREGNYEQYF
-	few	TRBJ2-7	TRBV20-1	TGCAGTGCCCGAGATAGGGTCTCCTACGAGCAGTACTTC	CSARDRVSYEQYF
TRBD1	few	TRBJ1-3	TRBV27	TGTGCCAGCAGTTGGGTTCGAGGGATAGGGGGCCTCCTCTGGGGAAACACCATATATTTT	CASSWVRGIGGLLWGNTIYF
TRBD2	many	TRBJ2-1	TRBV4-3	TGCGCCAGCAGCCCCCATGGAGGGTCGCGGGGGGGCCGGGTTGAGCAGTTCTTC	CASSPHGGSRGGRVEQFF
TRBD2	many	TRBJ2-1	TRBV7-3	TGTGCCAGCAGCTTAATAGCGGGGGGGCGCGATGAGCAGTTCTTC	CASSLIAGGRDEQFF
-	-	TRBJ2-5	TRBV6-5	TGTGCCAGCAGTTACCCGGCAGGAGAGACCCAGTACTTC	CASSYPAGETQYF
-	few	TRBJ2-2	TRBV6-5	TGTGCCAGCTCCGGGGCGGGGGCGGCGAACACCGGGGAGCTGTTTTTT	CASSGAGAANTGELFF
TRBD1	many	TRBJ2-3	TRBV5-1	TGCGCCAGCAGGACAGGGGCAGATACGCAGTATTTT	CASRTGADTQYF
TRBD1	few	TRBJ2-1	TRBV5-1	TGCGCCAGCAGCTTTCCGGCAGGGGGAGATGAGCAGTTCTTC	CASSFPAGGDEQFF
-	many	TRBJ1-1	TRBV11-2	TGTGCCAGCAGTAGGAGGAACACTGAAGCTTTCTTT	CASSRRNTEAFF
-	-	TRBJ1-6	TRBV10-3	TGTGCCATCACCCTCTCCTATAATTCACCCCTCCACTTT	CAITLSYNSPLHF
TRBD1	-	TRBJ1-4	TRBV5-4	TGTGCCAGCAGCTTCGCGGGGACAGGGACTAATGAAAAACTGTTTTTT	CASSFAGTGTNEKLFF